This T cell receptor beta chain appears in the sequencing data of a study of naive and memory T cell subsets. General observations from the study: Clonotypes here are unpaired alpha or beta chain sequences. A few larger clonotypes appeared in naive repertoires, especially CD8, possibly memory cells re-expressing CD45RA.

This clonotype has just a few counts. Antigen unknown. V dropped 5 bases and J dropped 6; count of bases not matched to a gene: 10. CDR3 length: 14 residues. The beta constant-region primer was an equimolar mix of two oligonucleotides covering TRBC1 and TRBC2. Four rounds of PCR amplified the ligated cDNA using nested alpha and beta constant-region primers plus SP2. One entry per CDR3 protein, called by TCRdb with MiXCR from the UMI-ligation and nested PCR reads. Of over 110,000 distinct CDR3 sequences detected, roughly a fifth appear once; the ten largest clones hold 0.6% to 0.8%. The clonotype comes from a human donor in good health. What was sequenced was naive CD8+ T cells from blood. This rearrangement joins TRBV12-3 or TRBV12-4 to TRBJ2-7, with 7 bases identical to TRBD1. As DNA, the CDR3 is TGTGCCAGCAGTCTTACCGGGACAGCCGGCGAGCAGTACTTC. This encodes CASSLTGTAGEQYF.